What follows describes a single TCR beta chain. Clones were sequenced by immunoSEQ multiplex PCR, and TCRdb holds only the in-frame ones, with some missing. Counted here are over 85,000 clones, 65% to 85% occurring once; the ten biggest clones make up roughly 40%. The data stem from a study of control samples from healthy donors and cancer patients. Germline V gene data show CDR1 as KGHSH and CDR2 as LQKENI. There are 16 residues in the CDR3. Trimming shortened V by 1 base and J by 1 base, and 10 bases separated the two germline ends. The clonotype originates from a man aged 65 to 85 with lung cancer. The chain has TRBV18 and TRBJ2-2, with no clear D. Sequencing was performed on PBMCs. The CDR3 nucleotides are TGTGCCAGCTCACCACGTAGTTCCCAGAACACCGGGGAGCTGTTTTTT. Translated, it gives CASSPRSSQNTGELFF.